This T cell receptor beta chain came from a study of identifying expanded T cells in peripheral blood. Broader study findings: Clone count variance between approximately two-week samples rose with total template count.

During the collection period, no donor immune events like infections were recorded. This clone was observed a handful of times. Its antigen is not known. This CDR3 has 15 residues. Trimming shortened V by 0 bases and J by 4 bases, and 11 bases separated the two germline ends. The germline gives CDR1 SGHDN, CDR2 FVKESK. Sequencing used immunoSEQ multiplex PCR; TCRdb keeps in-frame clones, though not all of them. Of approximately 110,000 clones in the sample, roughly nine tenths were seen once. The genes are TRBV14 and TRBJ2-3; no definite D call. The TCR comes from a person aged 18 to 75 in good health. Sequencing was done on a sample of blood. The CDR3 protein is CASSQERAFADTQYF. CDR3 bases: TGTGCCAGCAGCCAAGAAAGGGCGTTCGCAGATACGCAGTATTTT.